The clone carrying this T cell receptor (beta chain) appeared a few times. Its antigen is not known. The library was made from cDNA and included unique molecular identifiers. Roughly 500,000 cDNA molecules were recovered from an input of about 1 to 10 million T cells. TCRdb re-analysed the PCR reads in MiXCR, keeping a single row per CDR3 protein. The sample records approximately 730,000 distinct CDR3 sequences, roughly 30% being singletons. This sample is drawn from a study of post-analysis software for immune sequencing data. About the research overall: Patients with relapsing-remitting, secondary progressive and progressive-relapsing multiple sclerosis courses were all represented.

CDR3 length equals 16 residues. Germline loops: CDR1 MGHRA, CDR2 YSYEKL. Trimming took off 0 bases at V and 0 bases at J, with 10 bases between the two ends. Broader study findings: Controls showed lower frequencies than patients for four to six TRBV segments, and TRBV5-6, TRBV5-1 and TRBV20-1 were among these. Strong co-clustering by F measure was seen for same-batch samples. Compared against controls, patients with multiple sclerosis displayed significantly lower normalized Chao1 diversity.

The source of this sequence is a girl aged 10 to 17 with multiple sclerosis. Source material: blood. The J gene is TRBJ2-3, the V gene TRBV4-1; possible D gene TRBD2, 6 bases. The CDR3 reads CASSQELGTSTDTQYF. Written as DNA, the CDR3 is TGCGCCAGCAGCCAAGAGTTAGGGACTAGCACAGATACGCAGTATTTT.